A single sample gave rise to the 12 T cell receptor beta chains below, sequenced in a study of Ad26.COV2.S vaccination and SARS-CoV-2 variants. This sample's treatment: 15 to 20 received Ad26.COV2.S at low or high dose, single or two shots; a few received placebo; per-sample allocation not given. Repertoires come from day 63 after the first vaccine or placebo injection. Some clones are missing from TCRdb's copy, which holds only in-frame ones; the method was immunoSEQ multiplex PCR. The sample comprises roughly 350,000 clones, around 89% of which are singletons, and just under 5% rests with the top ten. The material was peripheral blood, obtained in a trial of Ad26.COV2.S vaccine versus placebo. Every receptor here comes from a person aged 18-60 years who received the Ad26.COV2.S COVID-19 vaccine or a placebo.

The chain couples TRBV11-3 to TRBJ1-1; the D is unclear. Germline CDR1 SGHNT, CDR2 YENEEA. This CDR3 is built from 13 residues. V gave up 1 base and J gave up 6 bases, with 9 bases separating them. This CDR3 reads CASSLGPEAEAFF. The CDR3 DNA sequence: TGTGCCAGCAGCTTAGGACCAGAGGCTGAAGCTTTCTTT. Using reference TRBV11-3 and TRBJ1-1 for the parts outside the CDR3, the full variable domain is EAGVVQSPRYKIIEKKQPVAFWCNPISGHNTLYWYLQNLGQGPELLIRYENEEAVDDSQLPKDRFSAERLKGVDSTLKIQPAELGDSAVYLCASSLGPEAEAFFGQGTRLTVV.

The chain links TRBV29-1 to TRBJ2-2; D is possibly TRBD1 (6 bases). Germline assignment: CDR1 SQVTM and CDR2 ANQGSEA. Trimming left V 2 bases short and J 2 bases short, with 12 bases between. The length of the CDR3 is 15 residues. CDR3 loop: CSVESGQRNTGELFF. The DNA for the CDR3 is TGCAGCGTTGAATCGGGACAACGAAACACCGGGGAGCTGTTTTTT.

This clone was seen only once. The gene calls are TRBV19 and TRBJ1-2, with D possibly being TRBD1 (6 bases). Germline V gives CDR1 LNHDA, CDR2 SQIVND (reference sequence). Trimming took off 6 bases at V and 4 bases at J, with 12 bases between the two ends. This CDR3 has 13 amino acids. The CDR3 nucleotides read TGTGCCAGTAGAGAGGGACACTTCTATGGCTACACCTTC. Protein sequence: CASREGHFYGYTF.

The chain combines TRBV27 with TRBJ1-3, with a tentative D call TRBD1 (5 bases). Trimming pared 6 bases from V and 2 bases from J, leaving 14 bases between. This CDR3 region has 15 residues. The germline CDR1 and CDR2 sequences are MNHEY and SMNVEV (reference sequence). The CDR3 is CASSPAGTAGNTIYF. The CDR3 DNA reads as TGTGCCAGCAGCCCCGCCGGGACCGCTGGAAACACCATATATTTT.

The genes are TRBV5-5 and TRBJ2-7; D may be TRBD2 (5 bases). Trimming removed 0 bases from V and 4 bases from J, with 17 bases in between. This CDR3 comprises 16 residues. Germline CDR1 SGHKS, CDR2 YYEKEE (reference sequence). In nucleotides, the CDR3 is TGTGCCAGCAGCTTGGCCGGCGGGCCGAGAGTGTACGAGCAGTACTTC. Translation gives CASSLAGGPRVYEQYF.

CDR3 sequence: CASSLERGSTEAFF. The DNA for the CDR3 is TGTGCCAGCAGCTTAGAAAGAGGGAGCACTGAAGCTTTCTTT. V usage is TRBV13 and J usage is TRBJ1-1; the D is unclear. Germline-derived CDR1 and CDR2 are PRHDT and FYEKMQ (reference sequence). The CDR3 is 14 residues long. Trimming took 1 base from V and 4 from J, leaving 10 bases between them.

This clone was recorded only once. The chain uses TRBV27 and TRBJ1-4; tentative D call: TRBD1 (6 bases). Looked up from germline, CDR1 is MNHEY and CDR2 is SMNVEV (reference sequence). CDR3 length: 18 amino acids. V lost 3 bases, J lost 0 bases, and 17 bases lay in between. The DNA for the CDR3 is TGTGCCAGCAGTTTTAGGGGGATAAAAGGGGCAACTAATGAAAAACTGTTTTTT. Amino acid sequence: CASSFRGIKGATNEKLFF. The variable domain in full, with the rest retrieved from reference TRBV27 and TRBJ1-4, is EAQVTQNPRYLITVTGKKLTVTCSQNMNHEYMSWYRQDPGLGLRQIYYSMNVEVTDKGDVPEGYKVSRKEKRNFPLILESPSPNQTSLYFCASSFRGIKGATNEKLFFGSGTQLSVL.

The chain uses TRBV10-3 and TRBJ1-3; D ambiguous. This CDR3 is 13 amino acids long. Trimming took off 5 bases at V and 0 bases at J, with 5 bases between the two ends. Germline-derived CDR1 and CDR2 are ENHRY and SYGVKD. The CDR3 sequence: CAISYNSGNTIYF. The CDR3 nucleotides read TGTGCCATCAGTTATAACTCTGGAAACACCATATATTTT.

This chain joins TRBV27 and TRBJ1-4, with TRBD1 identical over 10 bases. With V trimmed by 4 bases and J by 8 bases, 4 bases remained unmatched. Germline V lookup: CDR1 MNHEY, CDR2 SMNVEV (reference sequence). The CDR3 runs 14 residues. The CDR3 is CASSSGQGWEKLFF. The CDR3 nucleotides are TGTGCCAGCAGTTCGGGACAGGGGTGGGAAAAACTGTTTTTT.

This clone was observed once. The chain is built from TRBV2 and TRBJ2-7, with 10 bases aligning to TRBD1. V gave up 1 base and J gave up 2 bases; unmatched junction bases: 8. The CDR3 runs 17 residues. Germline-derived CDR1 and CDR2 are SNHLY and FYNNEI. CDR3 sequence (DNA): TGTGCCAGCAGTGAAGATAGGATCGGGACAGGGGCCTACGAGCAGTACTTC. The encoded protein is CASSEDRIGTGAYEQYF.

The rearrangement links TRBV19 to TRBJ1-2; tentative D call: TRBD1 (5 bases). The CDR3 totals 16 residues. Germline CDR1 reads LNHDA; CDR2 reads SQIVND (reference sequence). V lost 3 bases and J lost 5, with 19 bases in between. In DNA form, the CDR3 reads TGTGCCAGTAGTATTCGGGACGGCCTCATCGGATATGGCTACACCTTC. It specifies CASSIRDGLIGYGYTF.

The chain carries TRBV7-8 and TRBJ1-2; a possible D gene is TRBD1 (5 bases). This CDR3 contains 14 residues. V dropped 5 bases and J dropped 4 bases, with 14 bases sitting between them. Germline V CDR1 and CDR2: SGHVS, FQNEAQ. In nucleotides, the CDR3 is TGTGCCAGCAGCCCCCTGGCGGGGGGCTATGGCTACACCTTC. This encodes CASSPLAGGYGYTF.